The 2 T cell receptor beta chains below all came from one sample that was sequenced in a study of blood T cell repertoires in COVID-19. The assay was immunoSEQ multiplex PCR, and TCRdb's table has in-frame clones only and misses some. This table holds around 120,000 clones, about four fifths found once. The specimen was peripheral blood. Source of these receptors: an elderly man with active or convalescent COVID-19.

The chain employs TRBV2 and TRBJ2-5, with TRBD2 matching over 11 bases. Germline lookup yields CDR1 SNHLY and CDR2 FYNNEI. The CDR3 runs to 15 residues. V shed 6 bases, J shed 3 bases, and the junction held 6 bases outside the gene matches. CDR3 protein: CASSPGLADKETQYF. The DNA of the CDR3 is TGTGCCAGCAGCCCGGGACTAGCGGACAAAGAGACCCAGTACTTC.

This clone appeared once. The chain has TRBV24-1 and TRBJ1-5; 8 bases are a match to TRBD1. This CDR3 has 14 amino acids. V lost 5 bases to trimming and J lost 3 bases; unmatched junction nucleotides: 2. CDR1 and CDR2 (germline): KGHDR, SFDVKD. For the CDR3, the DNA is TGTGCCACCAGTGGGACAGGGAACAATCAGCCCCAGCATTTT. It codes for CATSGTGNNQPQHF.